This entry is about one T cell receptor beta chain. What it binds is unknown. TCRdb's copy holds only in-frame clones and misses some; the assay was immunoSEQ multiplex PCR. Of about 150,000 clones listed, roughly 89% are singletons. These data belong to a study of T cell responses to AZD1222 COVID-19 vaccine. Study as a whole: Pooling covered second doses at about 4 or about 12 weeks.

General observations from the study: Donors skewed white British and female; clonal diversity was possibly underestimated. After two AZD1222 doses, spike-specific TCR breadth and depth rose versus day 0. Seropositivity was recorded at baseline in only a handful of AZD1222 recipients.

Material: peripheral blood, obtained on day 0 of AZD1222 vaccination. The clonotype originates from an adult in good health.

CDR3 amino acids: CASSPNDALNYNEQFF. The CDR3 DNA is TGTGCCAGCTCACCGAACGATGCTTTAAACTACAATGAGCAGTTCTTC. J is TRBJ2-1 and V is TRBV18; D call uncertain. Germline V gives CDR1 KGHSH, CDR2 LQKENI. The CDR3 contains 16 residues. With 3 bases removed from V and 3 bases from J, the gap between germline ends came to 15 bases.